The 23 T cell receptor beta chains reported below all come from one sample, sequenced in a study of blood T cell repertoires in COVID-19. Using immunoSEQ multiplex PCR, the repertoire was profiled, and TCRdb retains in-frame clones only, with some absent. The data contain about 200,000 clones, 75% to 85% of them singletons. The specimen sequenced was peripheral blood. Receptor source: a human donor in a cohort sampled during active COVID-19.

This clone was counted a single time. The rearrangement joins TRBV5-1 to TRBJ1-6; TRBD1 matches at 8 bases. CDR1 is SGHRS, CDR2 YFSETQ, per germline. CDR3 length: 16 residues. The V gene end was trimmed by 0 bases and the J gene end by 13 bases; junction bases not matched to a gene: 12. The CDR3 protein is CASSLGGQGISEPLHF. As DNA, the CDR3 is TGCGCCAGCAGCTTGGGAGGACAGGGAATATCGGAGCCCCTCCACTTT.

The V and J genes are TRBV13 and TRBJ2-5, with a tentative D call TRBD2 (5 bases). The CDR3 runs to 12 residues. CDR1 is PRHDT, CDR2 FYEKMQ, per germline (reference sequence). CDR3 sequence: CATERYQETQYF. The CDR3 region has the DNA TGTGCTACGGAGCGGTACCAAGAGACCCAGTACTTC.

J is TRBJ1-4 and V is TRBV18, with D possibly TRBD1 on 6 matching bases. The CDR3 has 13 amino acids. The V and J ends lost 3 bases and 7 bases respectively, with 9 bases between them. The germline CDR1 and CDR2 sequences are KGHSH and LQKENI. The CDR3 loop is CASSPGQSEKLFF. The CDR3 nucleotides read TGTGCCAGCTCACCGGGACAAAGTGAAAAACTGTTTTTT.

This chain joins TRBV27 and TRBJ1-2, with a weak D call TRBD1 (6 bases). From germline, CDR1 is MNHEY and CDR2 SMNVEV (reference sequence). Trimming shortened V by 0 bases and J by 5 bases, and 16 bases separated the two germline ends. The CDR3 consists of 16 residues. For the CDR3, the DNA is TGTGCCAGCAGTTTATCTTCTTCGGGACACCTATATGGCTACACCTTC. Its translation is CASSLSSSGHLYGYTF.

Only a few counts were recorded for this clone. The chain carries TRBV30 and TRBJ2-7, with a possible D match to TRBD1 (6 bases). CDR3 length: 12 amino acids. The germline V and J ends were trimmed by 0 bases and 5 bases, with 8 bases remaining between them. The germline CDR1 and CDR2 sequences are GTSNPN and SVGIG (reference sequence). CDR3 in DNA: TGTGCCTGGAGTGTAGGGGGTCACGAGCAGTACTTC. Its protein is CAWSVGGHEQYF.

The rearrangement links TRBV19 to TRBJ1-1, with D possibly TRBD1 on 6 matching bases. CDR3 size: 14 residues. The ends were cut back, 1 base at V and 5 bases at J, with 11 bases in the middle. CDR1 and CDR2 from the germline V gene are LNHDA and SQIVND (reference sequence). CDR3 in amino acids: CASSIVQGVTEAFF. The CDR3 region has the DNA TGTGCCAGTAGTATAGTACAGGGTGTGACTGAAGCTTTCTTT.

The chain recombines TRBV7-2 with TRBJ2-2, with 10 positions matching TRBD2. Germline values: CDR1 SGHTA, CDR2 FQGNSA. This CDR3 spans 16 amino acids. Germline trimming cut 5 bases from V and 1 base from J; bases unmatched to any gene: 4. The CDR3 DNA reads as TGTGCCAGCAGCCCCACTAGCGGGATGAACACCGGGGAGCTGTTTTTT. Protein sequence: CASSPTSGMNTGELFF.

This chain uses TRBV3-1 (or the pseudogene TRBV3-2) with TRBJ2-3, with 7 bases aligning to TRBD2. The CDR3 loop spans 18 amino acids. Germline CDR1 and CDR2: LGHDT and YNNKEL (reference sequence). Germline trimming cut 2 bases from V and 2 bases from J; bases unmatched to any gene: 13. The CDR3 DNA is TGTGCCAGCAGCCAATCTAGGGCTAGCGGAGAGTTCACAGATACGCAGTATTTT. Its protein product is CASSQSRASGEFTDTQYF.

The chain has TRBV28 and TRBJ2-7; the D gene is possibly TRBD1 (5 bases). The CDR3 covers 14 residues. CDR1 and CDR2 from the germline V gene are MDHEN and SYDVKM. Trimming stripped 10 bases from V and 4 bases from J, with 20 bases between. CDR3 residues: CATLSSGYFYEQYF. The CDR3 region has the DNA TGTGCCACCCTTTCTTCAGGGTACTTTTACGAGCAGTACTTC.

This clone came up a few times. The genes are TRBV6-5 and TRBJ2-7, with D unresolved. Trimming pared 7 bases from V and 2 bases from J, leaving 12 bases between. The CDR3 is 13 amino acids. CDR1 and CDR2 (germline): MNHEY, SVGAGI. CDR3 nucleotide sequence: TGTGCCAGCACCTCCACAGAAACCTACGAGCAGTACTTC. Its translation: CASTSTETYEQYF.

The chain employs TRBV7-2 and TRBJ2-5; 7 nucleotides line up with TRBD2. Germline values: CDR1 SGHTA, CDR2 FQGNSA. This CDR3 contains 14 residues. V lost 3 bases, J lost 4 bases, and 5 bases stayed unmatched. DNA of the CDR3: TGTGCCAGCAGCTTCGGCGGGAGCCCAGAGACCCAGTACTTC. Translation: CASSFGGSPETQYF. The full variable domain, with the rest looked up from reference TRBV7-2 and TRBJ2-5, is GAGVSQSPSNKVTEKGKDVELRCDPISGHTALYWYRQSLGQGLEFLIYFQGNSAPDKSGLPSDRFSAERTGGSVSTLTIQRTQQEDSAVYLCASSFGGSPETQYFGPGTRLLVL.

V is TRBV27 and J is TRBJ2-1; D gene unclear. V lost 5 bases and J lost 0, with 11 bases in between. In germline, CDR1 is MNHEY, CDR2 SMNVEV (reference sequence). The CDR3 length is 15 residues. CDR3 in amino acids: CASSRTLLSYNEQFF. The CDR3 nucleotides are TGTGCCAGCAGTCGTACCCTACTCTCCTACAATGAGCAGTTCTTC.

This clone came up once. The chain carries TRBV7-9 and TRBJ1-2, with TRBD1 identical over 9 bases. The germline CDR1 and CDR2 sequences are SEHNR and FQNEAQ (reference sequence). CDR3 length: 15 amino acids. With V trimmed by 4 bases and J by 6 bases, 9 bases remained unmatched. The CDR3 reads CASSSIGTGKDGYTF. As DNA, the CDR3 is TGTGCCAGCAGCTCTATAGGGACAGGGAAAGATGGCTACACCTTC.

CDR3 residues: CASSIPGQINPYEQYF. The CDR3 DNA is TGTGCCAGTAGTATACCGGGACAGATAAACCCCTACGAGCAGTACTTC. V gene TRBV19 combines with J gene TRBJ2-7, with 7 bases lining up with TRBD1. The ends lost 2 bases at V and 2 bases at J; junction bases unmatched: 9. The CDR3 is made up of 16 amino acids. Looked up from germline, CDR1 is LNHDA and CDR2 is SQIVND (reference sequence).

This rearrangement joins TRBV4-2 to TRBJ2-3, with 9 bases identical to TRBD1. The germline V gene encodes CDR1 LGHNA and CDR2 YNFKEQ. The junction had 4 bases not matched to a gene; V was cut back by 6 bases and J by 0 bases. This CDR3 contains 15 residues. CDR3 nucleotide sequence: TGTGCCAGCAGGGGACAGGGACATAGCACAGATACGCAGTATTTT. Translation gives CASRGQGHSTDTQYF.

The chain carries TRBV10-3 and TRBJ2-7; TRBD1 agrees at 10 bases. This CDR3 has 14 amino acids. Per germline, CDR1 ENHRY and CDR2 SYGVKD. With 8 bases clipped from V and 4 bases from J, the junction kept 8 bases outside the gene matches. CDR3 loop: CAIRAGQGLYEQYF. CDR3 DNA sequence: TGTGCCATCCGGGCGGGACAGGGGTTATACGAGCAGTACTTC.

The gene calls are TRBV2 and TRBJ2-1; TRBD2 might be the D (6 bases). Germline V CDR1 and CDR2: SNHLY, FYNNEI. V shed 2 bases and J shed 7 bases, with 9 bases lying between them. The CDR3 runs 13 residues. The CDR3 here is CASSERLVNEQFF. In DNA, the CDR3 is TGTGCCAGCAGTGAACGACTAGTGAATGAGCAGTTCTTC.

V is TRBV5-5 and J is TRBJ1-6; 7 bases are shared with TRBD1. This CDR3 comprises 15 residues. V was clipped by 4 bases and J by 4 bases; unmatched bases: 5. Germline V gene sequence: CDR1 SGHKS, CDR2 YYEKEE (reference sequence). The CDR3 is CASSPGTVYNSPLHF. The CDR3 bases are TGTGCCAGCAGCCCCGGGACAGTTTATAATTCACCCCTCCACTTT.

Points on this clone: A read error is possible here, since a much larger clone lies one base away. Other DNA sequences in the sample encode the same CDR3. For the CDR3, the DNA is TGCGCCAGCAGCTCCGGGACAGGGACCTACGAGCAGTACTTC. Encoded protein: CASSSGTGTYEQYF. V usage is TRBV5-1 and J usage is TRBJ2-7, with TRBD1 matching over 9 bases. With 3 bases clipped from V and 2 bases from J, the junction kept 3 bases outside the gene matches. This CDR3 contains 14 residues. Germline V gene lookup returns CDR1 SGHRS and CDR2 YFSETQ.

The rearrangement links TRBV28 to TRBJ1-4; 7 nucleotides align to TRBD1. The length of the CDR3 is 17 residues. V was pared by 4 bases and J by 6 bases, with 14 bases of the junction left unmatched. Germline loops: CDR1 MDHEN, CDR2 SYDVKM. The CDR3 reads CASSSKGRGLSYEKLFF. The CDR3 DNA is TGTGCCAGCAGTTCCAAGGGAAGGGGGCTCAGCTATGAAAAACTGTTTTTT.

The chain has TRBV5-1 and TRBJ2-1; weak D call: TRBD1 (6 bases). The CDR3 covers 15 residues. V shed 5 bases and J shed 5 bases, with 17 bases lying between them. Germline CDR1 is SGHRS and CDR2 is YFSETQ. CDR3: CASRESGDRNNEQFF. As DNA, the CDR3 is TGCGCCAGCAGAGAATCGGGTGACAGGAACAATGAGCAGTTCTTC.

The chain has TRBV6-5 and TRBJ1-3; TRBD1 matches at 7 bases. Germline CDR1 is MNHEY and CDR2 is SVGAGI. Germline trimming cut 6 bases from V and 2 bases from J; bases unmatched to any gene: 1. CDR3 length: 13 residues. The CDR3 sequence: CASRDRAGNTIYF. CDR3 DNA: TGTGCCAGCAGAGACAGGGCTGGAAACACCATATATTTT.

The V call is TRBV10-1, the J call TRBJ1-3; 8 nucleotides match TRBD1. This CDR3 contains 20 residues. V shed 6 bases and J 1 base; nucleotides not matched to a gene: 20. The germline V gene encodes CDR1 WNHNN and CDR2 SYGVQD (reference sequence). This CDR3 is CASSTLDRAEVGFSGNTIYF. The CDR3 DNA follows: TGCGCCAGCAGCACTCTGGACAGGGCGGAAGTCGGATTTTCTGGAAACACCATATATTTT.